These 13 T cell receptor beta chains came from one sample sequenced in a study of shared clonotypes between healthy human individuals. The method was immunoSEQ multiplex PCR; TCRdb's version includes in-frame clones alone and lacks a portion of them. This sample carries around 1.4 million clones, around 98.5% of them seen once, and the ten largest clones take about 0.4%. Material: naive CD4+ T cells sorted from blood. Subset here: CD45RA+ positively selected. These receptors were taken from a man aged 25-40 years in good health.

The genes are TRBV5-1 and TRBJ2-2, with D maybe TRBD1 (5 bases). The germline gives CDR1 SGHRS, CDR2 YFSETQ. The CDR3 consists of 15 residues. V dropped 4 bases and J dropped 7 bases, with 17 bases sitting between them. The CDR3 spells CASSDAIGAIGELFF. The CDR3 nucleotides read TGCGCCAGCAGCGACGCCATAGGGGCCATCGGGGAGCTGTTTTTT.

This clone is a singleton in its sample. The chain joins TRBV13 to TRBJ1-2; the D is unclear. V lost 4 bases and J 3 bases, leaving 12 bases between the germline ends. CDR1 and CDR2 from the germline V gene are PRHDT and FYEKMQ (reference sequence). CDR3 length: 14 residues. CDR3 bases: TGTGCCAGCAGCTCCCACAGCACCGACTATGGCTACACCTTC. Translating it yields CASSSHSTDYGYTF.

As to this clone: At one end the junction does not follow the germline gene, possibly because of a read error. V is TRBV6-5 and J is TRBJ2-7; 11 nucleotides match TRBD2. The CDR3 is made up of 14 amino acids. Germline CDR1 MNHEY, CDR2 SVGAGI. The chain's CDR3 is CASSELTSGVVLCF. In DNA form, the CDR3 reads TGTGCCAGCAGTGAACTGACTAGCGGGGTGGTCCTTTGTTTC.

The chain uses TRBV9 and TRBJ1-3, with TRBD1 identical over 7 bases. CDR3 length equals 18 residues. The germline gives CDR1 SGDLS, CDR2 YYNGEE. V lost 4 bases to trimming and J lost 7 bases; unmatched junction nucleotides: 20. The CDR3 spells CASSFGTGARLMGNTIYF. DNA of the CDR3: TGTGCCAGCAGCTTTGGAACAGGGGCTCGATTGATGGGGAACACCATATATTTT.

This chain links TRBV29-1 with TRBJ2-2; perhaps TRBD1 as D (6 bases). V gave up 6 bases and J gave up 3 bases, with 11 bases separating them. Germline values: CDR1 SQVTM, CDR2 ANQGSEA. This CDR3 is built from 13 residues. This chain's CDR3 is CSVRGWYTGELFF. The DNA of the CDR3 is TGCAGCGTAAGGGGGTGGTACACCGGGGAGCTGTTTTTT.

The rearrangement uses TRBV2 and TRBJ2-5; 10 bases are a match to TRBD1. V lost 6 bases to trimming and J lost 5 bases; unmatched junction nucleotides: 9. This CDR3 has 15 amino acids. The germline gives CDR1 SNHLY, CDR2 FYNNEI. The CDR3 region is CASSDDRGRGETQYF. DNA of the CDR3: TGTGCCAGCAGCGATGACAGGGGGCGCGGTGAGACCCAGTACTTC.

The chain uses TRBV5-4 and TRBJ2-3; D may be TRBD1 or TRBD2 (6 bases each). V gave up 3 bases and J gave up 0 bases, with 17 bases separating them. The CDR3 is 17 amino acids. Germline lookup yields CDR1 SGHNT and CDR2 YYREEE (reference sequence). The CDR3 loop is CASSSKLVGGSTDTQYF. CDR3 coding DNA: TGTGCCAGCAGCTCAAAGCTCGTGGGGGGCAGCACAGATACGCAGTATTTT.

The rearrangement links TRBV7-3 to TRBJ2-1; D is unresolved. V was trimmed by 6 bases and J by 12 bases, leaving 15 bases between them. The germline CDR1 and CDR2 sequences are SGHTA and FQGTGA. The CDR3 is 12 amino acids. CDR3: CASRSAGTTQFF. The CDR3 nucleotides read TGTGCCAGCAGGTCTGCCGGAACTACGCAGTTCTTC.

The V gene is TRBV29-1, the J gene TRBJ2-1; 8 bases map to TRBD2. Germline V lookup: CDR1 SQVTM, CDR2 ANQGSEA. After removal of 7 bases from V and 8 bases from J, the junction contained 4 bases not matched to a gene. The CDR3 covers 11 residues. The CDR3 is CSDSLADEQFF. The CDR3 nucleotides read TGCAGCGACTCACTAGCGGATGAGCAGTTCTTC.

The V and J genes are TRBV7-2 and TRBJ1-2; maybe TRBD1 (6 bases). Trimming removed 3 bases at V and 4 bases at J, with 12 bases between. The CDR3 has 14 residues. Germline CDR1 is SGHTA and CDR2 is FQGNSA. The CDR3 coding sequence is TGTGCCAGCAGCTTCGGGGGGCCGGGCTATGGCTACACCTTC. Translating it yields CASSFGGPGYGYTF.

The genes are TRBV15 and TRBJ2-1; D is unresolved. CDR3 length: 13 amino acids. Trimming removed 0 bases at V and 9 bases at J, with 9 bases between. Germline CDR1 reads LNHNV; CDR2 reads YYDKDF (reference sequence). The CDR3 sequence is CATSRDFGGEQFF. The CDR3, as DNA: TGTGCCACCAGCAGAGATTTTGGTGGTGAGCAGTTCTTC.

The CDR3 loop is CASSPRRKSSYEQYF. The CDR3 DNA reads as TGCGCCAGCAGTCCCCGCAGGAAGAGCTCCTACGAGCAGTACTTC. The J gene is TRBJ2-7, the V gene TRBV4-3; D remains ambiguous. V was trimmed by 6 bases and J by 0 bases, leaving 15 bases between them. The germline CDR1 and CDR2 sequences are LGHNA and YSLEER. This CDR3 has 15 amino acids.

The CDR3 reads CASGVRQGSGTDTQYF. The CDR3 coding sequence is TGTGCTAGTGGCGTAAGACAGGGGAGTGGCACAGATACGCAGTATTTT. This chain uses TRBV12-5 with TRBJ2-3; TRBD1 agrees at 8 bases. J was trimmed by 1 base and V by 6 bases; bases with no gene match: 9. In germline, CDR1 is LGHNT, CDR2 FRNRAP. The CDR3 covers 16 residues.